A single sample gave rise to the 2 T cell receptor beta chains below, sequenced in a study of T cell repertoires in cytomegalovirus infection. Which antigens these TCRs recognize remains unknown. Using its own MiXCR run on the reads, TCRdb lists one record per CDR3 protein. This table has 110,000 or so distinct CDR3 sequences, 30% appearing once. Here the sequenced sample was CD8+ T cells from cultured PBMCs, taken from culture after CMV antigen stimulation. These receptor sequences come from a human donor in good health (CMV status not recorded). Some clones in this sample may be carry-over from other donors' samples.

The chain has TRBV7-9 and TRBJ1-4, with 7 bases aligning to TRBD1. The CDR3 extends over 14 amino acids. The V gene's germline CDR1 is SEHNR and CDR2 FQNEAQ (reference sequence). The trim removed 1 base at V and 5 bases at J, leaving 1 base unmatched. CDR3: CASSLVGGNEKLFF. The CDR3 region has the DNA TGTGCCAGCAGCTTAGTAGGGGGCAATGAAAAACTGTTTTTT.

The chain recombines TRBV2 with TRBJ1-2, with a possible D match to TRBD1 (6 bases). With 4 bases removed from V and 1 base from J, the gap between germline ends came to 16 bases. CDR1 and CDR2 from the germline V gene are SNHLY and FYNNEI. This CDR3 has 16 residues. The DNA for the CDR3 is TGTGCCAGCAGTGCCTCCTCGGGACAAATTAACTATGGCTACACCTTC. Amino acid sequence: CASSASSGQINYGYTF.